Listed below are T cell receptor beta chains from one sample, sequenced in a study of monozygotic twins with inflammatory bowel disease. TCRdb reanalyzed the 5' RACE reads, giving one entry per CDR3 protein sequence and no DNA. The table for this sample gives around 230,000 distinct CDR3 sequences. Sequenced input: blood. These receptors originate from a human donor with ulcerative colitis or Crohn's disease, or a healthy co-twin of an affected twin (not recorded which). Each CDR3 is given with its conserved first and last residue.

>16|TRBV18|TRBJ1-3
CASSPPGQGTGNTIYF
>18|TRBV5-5|TRBJ1-1
CASSLAEGEGLGHTEAFF
>16|TRBV7-2|TRBJ2-2
CASSFLGVTNTGELFF
>14|TRBV6-5|TRBJ1-2
CASSYDGPSYGYTF
>15|TRBV3-1|TRBJ2-7
CASSQGQASSYEQYF
>14|TRBV5-1|TRBJ2-3
CASSLALFRDTQYF
>15|TRBV6-1|TRBJ2-3
CASSTPLGGTDTQYF
>15|TRBV5-1|TRBJ2-5
CASSLQGQRKETQYF
>15|TRBV20-1|TRBJ2-3
CSAVPAAPGTDTQYF
>13|TRBV6-2/TRBV6-3|TRBJ1-1
CASSNRESTEAFF
>15|TRBV29-1|TRBJ2-5
CSVPSWEAVQETQYF
>16|TRBV27|TRBJ2-1
CASTPVGGSFYNEQFF
>14|TRBV15|TRBJ1-5
CATSGSSSYQPQHF
>13|TRBV5-1|TRBJ2-5
CASSMGQQETQYF
>17|TRBV5-6|TRBJ2-7
CASSLGLAGAPSYEQYF
>17|TRBV13|TRBJ2-1
CASSLWDQGPRWDEQFF
>18|TRBV5-1|TRBJ2-7
CASSQYRGGKLLIYEQYF
>15|TRBV5-5|TRBJ1-3
CASRLTTRSGNTIYF
>15|TRBV19|TRBJ2-2
CASSIQGAETGELFF
>15|TRBV5-1|TRBJ2-1
CASSIRADSYNEQFF
>13|TRBV28|TRBJ1-2
CAISGDTRYGYTF
>15|TRBV5-1|TRBJ2-2
CASSLDGGRTGELFF
>16|TRBV5-1|TRBJ1-6
CASSYTGQGTYSPLHF
>14|TRBV12-3/TRBV12-4|TRBJ1-2
CASSPRTGDNGYTF
>15|TRBV5-1|TRBJ1-1
CASSLKTGMNTEAFF
>15|TRBV19|TRBJ2-2
CASRPTPRDTGELFF
>14|TRBV3-1|TRBJ2-7
CATQTSQGSYEQYF
>15|TRBV24-1|TRBJ2-5
CATSDLQTSWETQYF
>16|TRBV5-6|TRBJ2-7
CASSAYGQPSSYEQYF
>12|TRBV7-9|TRBJ2-3
CASSREADTQYF
>12|TRBV10-3|TRBJ2-7
CAISDAVYEQYF
>15|TRBV12-3/TRBV12-4|TRBJ2-2
CASRKGRANTGELFF
>17|TRBV12-3/TRBV12-4|TRBJ1-1
CASSSIDWAHPRGRAFF
>14|TRBV5-4|TRBJ2-7
CASSFGTGVYEQYF
>14|TRBV19|TRBJ2-7
CASSWTSGSYEQYF
>14|TRBV19|TRBJ1-2
CASSPRQGNYGYTF
>18|TRBV3-1|TRBJ2-6
CASSRISGGASGANVLTF
>14|TRBV19|TRBJ1-2
CASIHTGQDYGYTF
>14|TRBV5-4|TRBJ2-3
CASSQGLARDTQYF
>13|TRBV20-1|TRBJ1-2
CSAANRVDYGYTF
>16|TRBV20-1|TRBJ2-3
CSARDGGGAEFDTQYF
>12|TRBV24-1|TRBJ2-4
CATSALGGIQYF
>14|TRBV7-9|TRBJ1-5
CASSFSYSNQPQHF
>17|TRBV5-6|TRBJ1-3
CASSLVGASSSGNTIYF